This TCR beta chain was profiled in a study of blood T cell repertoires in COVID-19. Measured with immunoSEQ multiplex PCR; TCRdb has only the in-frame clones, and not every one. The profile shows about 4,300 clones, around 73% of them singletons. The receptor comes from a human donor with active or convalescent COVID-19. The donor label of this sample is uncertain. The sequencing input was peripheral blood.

In DNA form, the CDR3 reads TGTGCCACCAGTGATCCCGCCTGGGGAGCGGGAGGCCCAGATACGCAGTATTTT. As protein: CATSDPAWGAGGPDTQYF. The V gene is TRBV24-1, the J gene TRBJ2-3; 9 bases agree with TRBD2. Germline lookup yields CDR1 KGHDR and CDR2 SFDVKD. CDR3 length: 18 residues. Unmatched junction bases numbered 13, after V lost 3 bases and J lost 4 bases.